Shown below are 30 T cell receptor beta chains from a single sample sequenced in a study of cytomegalovirus exposure and HLA in healthy donors. The PCR ran on 60 Vbeta and 13 Jbeta primers. Here immunoSEQ multiplex PCR was the method, and the copy in TCRdb shows in-frame clones only, minus some. The data show 200,000 to 250,000 clones, with around 85% seen just once and around 1.4% held by the top ten. The source material was PBMCs. The source of these receptors is a human donor in good health.

This rearrangement joins TRBV4-1 to TRBJ2-7, with D maybe TRBD2 (6 bases). From germline, CDR1 is MGHRA and CDR2 YSYEKL. The CDR3 consists of 14 residues. V was pared by 3 bases and J by 3 bases, with 12 bases between. The CDR3 coding sequence is TGCGCCAGCAGCCAGGGGGACGGGGGCTACGAGCAGTACTTC. This codes for CASSQGDGGYEQYF.

This clone was seen only a few times. This chain joins TRBV13 and TRBJ2-4; TRBD1 is a possible D gene (5 bases). V lost 1 base to trimming and J lost 1 base, with 14 bases between them. The CDR3 loop spans 17 amino acids. The germline gives CDR1 PRHDT, CDR2 FYEKMQ (reference sequence). CDR3 bases: TGTGCCAGCAGCTTAGCCTTCAGGGATAATGCCAAAAACATTCAGTACTTC. Encoded protein: CASSLAFRDNAKNIQYF.

The chain recombines TRBV5-1 with TRBJ2-7; D perhaps matches TRBD2 (6 bases). CDR3 size: 16 residues. V shed 0 bases and J shed 0 bases, with 13 bases lying between them. The germline V gene encodes CDR1 SGHRS and CDR2 YFSETQ. CDR3: CASSLVGGIFSYEQYF. CDR3 coding DNA: TGCGCCAGCAGCTTGGTTGGGGGGATTTTCTCCTACGAGCAGTACTTC.

This clone was observed a few times. The rearrangement uses TRBV5-1 and TRBJ1-1; D not certain. V lost 0 bases and J 0 bases, leaving 12 bases between the germline ends. This CDR3 is built from 16 residues. In germline, CDR1 is SGHRS, CDR2 YFSETQ. The chain's CDR3 is CASSLGSAAMNTEAFF. The CDR3 DNA follows: TGCGCCAGCAGCTTGGGGAGTGCTGCGATGAACACTGAAGCTTTCTTT.

The rearrangement links TRBV5-1 to TRBJ2-5; 8 bases align to TRBD1. Trimming cost V 1 base and J 4 bases; bases outside gene matches: 3. Germline V gene sequence: CDR1 SGHRS, CDR2 YFSETQ. This CDR3 has 14 amino acids. The CDR3 nucleotides are TGCGCCAGCAGCTTGTCCAGGGGGCGAGAGACCCAGTACTTC. This codes for CASSLSRGRETQYF.

V is TRBV7-9 and J is TRBJ1-4, with 8 nucleotides matching TRBD1. This CDR3 contains 14 residues. After removal of 4 bases from V and 8 bases from J, the junction contained 6 bases not matched to a gene. Germline assignment: CDR1 SEHNR and CDR2 FQNEAQ (reference sequence). The CDR3: CASSSDRAEEKLFF. The CDR3 coding sequence is TGTGCCAGCAGCTCGGACAGGGCAGAGGAAAAACTGTTTTTT.

V usage is TRBV30 and J usage is TRBJ2-7, with 14 nucleotides matching TRBD2. V trimming: 3 bases; J trimming: 5 bases; junction bases outside the gene matches: 6. The CDR3 runs 15 residues. CDR1 and CDR2 from the germline V gene are GTSNPN and SVGIG (reference sequence). The CDR3 DNA reads TGTGCCTGGAGCGGGGGACTAGCGGGAGTTAACGAGCAGTACTTC. Residues: CAWSGGLAGVNEQYF.

The J gene is TRBJ2-3, the V gene TRBV19; perhaps TRBD1 as D (6 bases). Germline V CDR1 and CDR2: LNHDA, SQIVND (reference sequence). V was clipped by 6 bases and J by 2 bases, with 12 bases between them. This CDR3 is 14 amino acids long. CDR3 sequence (DNA): TGTGCCAGTAGATACCGGGGACACACAGATACGCAGTATTTT. It encodes CASRYRGHTDTQYF.

This chain's CDR3 is CASSTRVNSYNEQFF. The CDR3 coding sequence is TGTGCCAGCAGTACGCGGGTGAACTCCTACAATGAGCAGTTCTTC. The chain has TRBV27 and TRBJ2-1; possible D gene TRBD2, 5 bases. This CDR3 spans 15 amino acids. CDR1 MNHEY and CDR2 SMNVEV come from the germline V gene (reference sequence). Between the trimmed V and J ends, which lost 5 bases and 0 bases, there was a span of 11 bases.

The chain uses TRBV2 and TRBJ2-5; possibly TRBD1 for D (6 bases). The germline CDR1 and CDR2 sequences are SNHLY and FYNNEI. The CDR3 runs 13 residues. V lost 6 bases and J 2 bases, leaving 10 bases between the germline ends. The CDR3 protein is CASRWDNQETQYF. CDR3 nucleotides: TGTGCCAGCAGATGGGACAATCAAGAGACCCAGTACTTC.

The chain has TRBV6-5 and TRBJ1-1; D is undetermined. This CDR3 is 15 amino acids long. Germline CDR1 reads MNHEY; CDR2 reads SVGAGI. V lost 5 bases and J lost 0, with 13 bases in between. Here the CDR3 reads CASSRGRSMNTEAFF. The CDR3 coding sequence is TGTGCCAGCAGTAGAGGGAGGTCCATGAACACTGAAGCTTTCTTT.

This clone appeared once. This sequence joins TRBV4-3 and TRBJ2-2; 8 bases agree with TRBD1. With V trimmed by 2 bases and J by 1 base, 18 bases remained unmatched. From germline, CDR1 is LGHNA and CDR2 YSLEER. CDR3 length equals 21 residues. The chain's CDR3 is CASSQPSGQGQVEWNTGELFF. The CDR3 DNA follows: TGCGCCAGCAGCCAACCCTCAGGACAGGGACAAGTGGAATGGAACACCGGGGAGCTGTTTTTT.

This chain links TRBV2 with TRBJ1-5, with TRBD1 matching over 9 bases. Germline values: CDR1 SNHLY, CDR2 FYNNEI. This CDR3 is 13 amino acids long. The junction had 9 bases not matched to a gene; V was cut back by 7 bases and J by 11 bases. The CDR3 DNA reads as TGTGCCAGCAAGGACAGGGGTCCTCTGACCCAGCATTTT. Amino acid sequence: CASKDRGPLTQHF.

The J gene is TRBJ1-5, the V gene TRBV6-6; D might be TRBD1 (5 bases). Germline V gene data show CDR1 as MNHNY and CDR2 as SVGAGI (reference sequence). The CDR3 contains 13 residues. V was pared by 4 bases and J by 1 base, with 5 bases between. The CDR3 sequence: CASSSGSNQPQHF. The DNA of the CDR3 is TGTGCCAGCAGTTCAGGGAGCAATCAGCCCCAGCATTTT.

The chain joins TRBV30 to TRBJ2-6; 11 bases align to TRBD2. Germline-derived CDR1 and CDR2 are GTSNPN and SVGIG (reference sequence). Unmatched junction bases numbered 2, after V lost 4 bases and J lost 0 bases. The CDR3 contains 16 residues. CDR3 DNA: TGTGCCTGGACTAGCGGGAGGACCTCTGGGGCCAACGTCCTGACTTTC. It specifies CAWTSGRTSGANVLTF.

V and J are TRBV28 and TRBJ2-1; perhaps TRBD2 as D (5 bases). The CDR3 runs 16 residues. Germline loops: CDR1 MDHEN, CDR2 SYDVKM. Trimming took off 4 bases at V and 1 base at J, with 14 bases between the two ends. In nucleotides, the CDR3 is TGTGCCAGCAGTTCCCCTACTAGTCTATCCTACAATGAGCAGTTCTTC. Translating it yields CASSSPTSLSYNEQFF. Supplemented by reference TRBV28 and TRBJ2-1, the full variable domain reads DVKVTQSSRYLVKRTGEKVFLECVQDMDHENMFWYRQDPGLGLRLIYFSYDVKMKEKGDIPEGYSVSREKKERFSLILESASTNQTSMYLCASSSPTSLSYNEQFFGPGTRLTVL.

The gene calls are TRBV5-1 and TRBJ2-3, with 7 bases matching TRBD1. This CDR3 is built from 15 residues. Germline CDR1 SGHRS, CDR2 YFSETQ. V trimming: 3 bases; J trimming: 0 bases; junction bases outside the gene matches: 4. CDR3 loop: CASSSQGLSTDTQYF. CDR3 coding DNA: TGCGCCAGCAGCTCACAGGGGCTTAGCACAGATACGCAGTATTTT. The full variable domain, completed using reference TRBV5-1 and TRBJ2-3, is KAGVTQTPRYLIKTRGQQVTLSCSPISGHRSVSWYQQTPGQGLQFLFEYFSETQRNKGNFPGRFSGRQFSNSRSEMNVSTLELGDSALYLCASSSQGLSTDTQYFGPGTRLTVL.

For this clone: This specimen includes other DNA sequences encoding the same CDR3. The rearrangement joins TRBV27 to TRBJ2-7; the match to TRBD2 covers 9 bases. Germline trimming cut 0 bases from V and 2 bases from J; bases unmatched to any gene: 5. Germline V CDR1 and CDR2: MNHEY, SMNVEV (reference sequence). This CDR3 has 16 amino acids. The CDR3 coding sequence is TGTGCCAGCAGTTTATCGGGGCTAGCGGGGACCTACGAGCAGTACTTC. Protein: CASSLSGLAGTYEQYF.

The gene calls are TRBV10-1 and TRBJ2-7, with TRBD1 as a possible D gene (7 bases). Germline V gene lookup returns CDR1 WNHNN and CDR2 SYGVQD (reference sequence). This CDR3 has 13 residues. Deletions cut 9 bases from V and 2 bases from J, with 14 bases between. The CDR3 reads CARKTGTAYEQYF. As DNA, the CDR3 is TGCGCCAGGAAGACAGGGACTGCCTACGAGCAGTACTTC.

The rearrangement links TRBV18 to TRBJ1-6; the D is unclear. The CDR3 spans 16 residues. V lost 3 bases and J 4 bases, leaving 13 bases between the germline ends. Per germline, CDR1 KGHSH and CDR2 LQKENI. The CDR3 nucleotides are TGTGCCAGCTCACCCGCGTCCTCGGGTTATAATTCACCCCTCCACTTT. Translating it yields CASSPASSGYNSPLHF.

V is TRBV9 and J is TRBJ1-3; a weak D match, TRBD1 (6 bases). The germline V gene encodes CDR1 SGDLS and CDR2 YYNGEE. With 4 bases removed from V and 0 bases from J, the gap between germline ends came to 17 bases. The CDR3 is 17 amino acids. The CDR3 spells CASSPQSTGLSGNTIYF. The DNA of the CDR3 is TGTGCCAGCAGCCCACAATCGACAGGTCTCTCTGGAAACACCATATATTTT.

The gene calls are TRBV15 and TRBJ2-5; 13 positions agree with TRBD2. J lost 5 bases, V lost 1 base, and 7 bases had no gene match. The V gene's germline CDR1 is LNHNV and CDR2 YYDKDF (reference sequence). This CDR3 has 17 amino acids. The CDR3 region has the DNA TGTGCCACCAGCAGAGGCGGACTAGCGGGAGACAGGGAGACCCAGTACTTC. Its protein product is CATSRGGLAGDRETQYF.

The chain couples TRBV30 to TRBJ1-5; 7 bases are shared with TRBD1. CDR3 length equals 15 residues. Trimming cost V 0 bases and J 6 bases; bases outside gene matches: 8. In germline, CDR1 is GTSNPN, CDR2 SVGIG (reference sequence). CDR3 region: CAWSVDRVLGQPQHF. CDR3 DNA: TGTGCCTGGAGTGTAGACAGGGTTTTGGGTCAGCCCCAGCATTTT.

Only a few counts were recorded for this clone. The chain combines TRBV5-8 with TRBJ2-7, with 9 bases that match TRBD1. The CDR3 length is 14 residues. J lost 3 bases, V lost 5 bases, and 6 bases had no gene match. Germline V CDR1 and CDR2: SGHTS, YDEGEE. The CDR3 region has the DNA TGTGCCAGCAGATACGGACAGGGGATCTACGAGCAGTACTTC. Its protein is CASRYGQGIYEQYF.

The chain joins TRBV27 to TRBJ1-1; weak D call: TRBD1 (5 bases). The germline gives CDR1 MNHEY, CDR2 SMNVEV (reference sequence). Trimming pared 6 bases from V and 0 bases from J, leaving 14 bases between. The CDR3 is 15 amino acids. In DNA, the CDR3 is TGTGCCAGCAGAACCAGGGCAGCAGTGAACACTGAAGCTTTCTTT. Protein product: CASRTRAAVNTEAFF.

This chain uses TRBV5-1 with TRBJ2-1, with TRBD2 as a possible D gene (6 bases). This CDR3 region has 16 residues. The germline V gene encodes CDR1 SGHRS and CDR2 YFSETQ. Trimming pared 4 bases from V and 4 bases from J, leaving 18 bases between. DNA for the CDR3: TGCGCCAGCAGCCCGGCGGGAAGGAGGGTTTACAATGAGCAGTTCTTC. Amino acids: CASSPAGRRVYNEQFF.

Written as DNA, the CDR3 is TGTGCCAGCAGTTTTCGGACAGGGGGGCCCTACGAGCAGTACTTC. Translated: CASSFRTGGPYEQYF. This chain joins TRBV27 and TRBJ2-7; 10 nucleotides align to TRBD1. The CDR3 extends over 15 amino acids. CDR1 and CDR2 from the germline V gene are MNHEY and SMNVEV (reference sequence). The ends lost 3 bases at V and 2 bases at J; junction bases unmatched: 4.

The rearrangement uses TRBV7-2 and TRBJ1-2, with TRBD1 as a possible D gene (6 bases). This CDR3 has 14 amino acids. V lost 1 base and J lost 6, with 12 bases in between. Germline V lookup: CDR1 SGHTA, CDR2 FQGNSA. CDR3 nucleotide sequence: TGTGCCAGCAGCTTAGTCCCACAGGGTGATGGCTACACCTTC. Its protein is CASSLVPQGDGYTF.

The V call is TRBV7-9, the J call TRBJ1-2; TRBD1 matches 8 bases. The CDR3 covers 17 residues. Germline V lookup: CDR1 SEHNR, CDR2 FQNEAQ (reference sequence). The trim removed 5 bases at V and 3 bases at J, leaving 14 bases unmatched. The CDR3 loop reads CASSEFGQGTEHYGYTF. CDR3 bases: TGTGCCAGCAGCGAGTTTGGACAGGGCACGGAACACTATGGCTACACCTTC.

This chain connects TRBV2 to TRBJ2-7; the match to TRBD2 covers 11 bases. The CDR3 is 17 residues long. V shed 6 bases and J 4 bases; nucleotides not matched to a gene: 14. The germline CDR1 and CDR2 sequences are SNHLY and FYNNEI. The chain's CDR3 is CASRALAGAPKEYEQYF. The CDR3 DNA reads as TGTGCCAGCAGGGCACTAGCGGGAGCACCCAAAGAATACGAGCAGTACTTC.